Below, 8 T cell receptor beta chains from the same sample are listed, as sequenced in a study of T cell repertoires in cytomegalovirus infection (dated by TCRdb to the late 2010s). These receptors lack a known antigen. Sequencing was carried out with an Illumina HiSeq 1500. Using fastp at Q25 and MiXCR, TCRdb reprocessed the public reads and kept productive beta chains. One record per CDR3 amino acid sequence lists the most common genes and DNA. Present in this sample are about 140,000 distinct CDR3 sequences, about 32% of which were seen just once. The ten largest clones add up to roughly 50% of the sample. The label giving this sample's treatment or condition can be read as: in vitro stimulation with specific CMV peptide epitopes to enrich CMV-specific T cells. Sequences were derived from CD8+ T cells from cultured PBMCs, sampled from culture after CMV antigen stimulation. These receptor sequences come from a human donor in good health (CMV status not recorded). Some clones in this sample may be carry-over from other donors' samples.

This clonotype appeared once. The V gene is TRBV27, the J gene TRBJ1-1; D is unresolved. The CDR3 spans 16 residues. V was pared by 3 bases and J by 5 bases, with 19 bases between. Germline values: CDR1 MNHEY, CDR2 SMNVEV (reference sequence). DNA of the CDR3: TGTGCCAGCAGTTTCACCCCGGGAGGGCGAAAGACTGAAGCTTTCTTT. Translating gives CASSFTPGGRKTEAFF.

The chain's CDR3 is CSVPGQGTSEQFF. CDR3 in DNA: TGCAGCGTGCCGGGACAGGGGACCTCTGAGCAGTTCTTC. The chain recombines TRBV29-1 with TRBJ2-1, with 10 bases lining up with TRBD1. The CDR3 loop spans 13 amino acids. J was trimmed by 9 bases and V by 6 bases; bases with no gene match: 8. In germline, CDR1 is SQVTM, CDR2 ANQGSEA.

This CDR3 is CASSLTSGRHSEQFF. CDR3 nucleotide sequence: TGTGCCAGCAGCTTAACTAGCGGGCGACACAGTGAGCAGTTCTTC. The V gene is TRBV7-2, the J gene TRBJ2-1; 9 positions match TRBD2. Germline V lookup: CDR1 SGHTA, CDR2 FQGNSA. V lost 2 bases and J lost 9; bases outside the gene matches: 8. The CDR3 contains 15 residues.

This clonotype was seen a few times. The chain joins TRBV7-2 to TRBJ2-3; D is possibly TRBD1 (5 bases). CDR3 size: 18 residues. V dropped 1 base and J dropped 0 bases, with 17 bases sitting between them. The germline gives CDR1 SGHTA, CDR2 FQGNSA. CDR3 nucleotide sequence: TGTGCCAGCAGCTTAGTCAGGGCAGTGACCCCTAGCACAGATACGCAGTATTTT. It specifies CASSLVRAVTPSTDTQYF.

The chain couples TRBV12-3 or TRBV12-4 to TRBJ2-1; D uncertain. The V end was cut by 6 bases, the J end by 3 bases, with 6 bases between. The CDR3 runs to 12 residues. CDR3 DNA sequence: TGTGCCAGCAGCCAGGACTACAATGAGCAGTTCTTC. The encoded protein is CASSQDYNEQFF.

This clonotype was found a few times. The chain combines TRBV7-9 with TRBJ2-2, with D unclear. The CDR3 contains 14 residues. Germline V gene sequence: CDR1 SEHNR, CDR2 FQNEAQ (reference sequence). The ends were cut back, 5 bases at V and 3 bases at J, with 10 bases in the middle. The DNA of the CDR3 is TGTGCCAGCAGCCCCCGGGTGGACACCGGGGAGCTGTTTTTT. It codes for CASSPRVDTGELFF.

The DNA of the CDR3 is TGTGCCAGCAGCCTCGCTTGGGGGGACTACGAGCAGTACTTC. Residues: CASSLAWGDYEQYF. The chain joins TRBV3-1 to TRBJ2-7, with D tentatively TRBD2 (6 bases). V was trimmed by 4 bases and J by 3 bases, leaving 13 bases between them. CDR3 length: 14 amino acids. Germline CDR1 and CDR2: LGHDT and YNNKEL (reference sequence).

The chain employs TRBV12-3 or TRBV12-4 and TRBJ2-3; 7 positions match TRBD2. The ends lost 4 bases at V and 0 bases at J; junction bases unmatched: 7. CDR3 length: 16 amino acids. CDR3 region: CASSSRGVPSTDTQYF. CDR3 DNA sequence: TGTGCCAGCAGTTCCCGGGGGGTCCCCAGCACAGATACGCAGTATTTT.